Listed here is a single TCR beta chain. This entry belongs to a study of blood T cell repertoires in COVID-19. Per the authors' pipeline: Nucleated cell number was recorded as an estimate derived from reference gene primer amplification. The repertoire was sequenced with immunoSEQ multiplex PCR; TCRdb's copy has only in-frame clones and lacks some. V, J and clone size were drawn from that table, and D and trimming were deduced from the DNA. Of about 240,000 clones in the sample, 80% to 90% were seen once. Germline loops: CDR1 WNHNN, CDR2 SYGVQD (reference sequence). This CDR3 has 18 residues. V was trimmed by 6 bases and J by 4 bases, leaving 25 bases between them.

The sample comprised peripheral blood. This chain links TRBV10-1 with TRBJ2-4; D might be TRBD2 (6 bases). This clonotype was sampled from a woman aged 70-85 years with acute or convalescent COVID-19. The CDR3 nucleotides are TGCGCCAGCAGCCGCCCACGGGGACTGTTAAAATTTAAAAACATTCAGTACTTC. The encoded protein is CASSRPRGLLKFKNIQYF.